The entry below describes one TCR beta chain. Its antigen is still unknown. This record comes from a study of CD8+ T cells in alopecia areata. This CDR3 has 19 amino acids. Trimming cost V 2 bases and J 2 bases, with 25 bases left between them. The V gene's germline CDR1 is GTSNPN and CDR2 SVGIG (reference sequence). Extracted from the samples, RNA was reverse transcribed into cDNA to serve as the sequencing template. TCRdb keeps only in-frame clones here, not all; method: immunoSEQ multiplex PCR. The sample records 110,000 to 150,000 clones, less than 70% being singletons. Broader study findings: Both scalp clonality and the expanded CD8+ clones among the top 100 showed a significant decrease with tofacitinib.

Treatment specified: oral pan-JAK inhibitor, 5-10 mg twice daily. The input for sequencing was CD8+ T cells sorted from blood, taken at week 4, from a patient treated with tofacitinib. The genes are TRBV30 and TRBJ1-5, with a weak D call TRBD1 (6 bases). The clonotype originates from a human donor with alopecia areata. The CDR3 sequence is CAWSMARDIFLLGNQPQHF. The CDR3 DNA reads TGTGCCTGGAGTATGGCTCGGGACATCTTCCTTTTAGGCAATCAGCCCCAGCATTTT. The variable domain in full, completed from reference TRBV30 and TRBJ1-5, reads SQTIHQWPATLVQPVGSPLSLECTVEGTSNPNLYWYRQAAGRGLQLLFYSVGIGQISSEVPQNLSASRPQDRQFILSSKKLLLSDSGFYLCAWSMARDIFLLGNQPQHFGDGTRLSIL.